The clone carrying this TCR beta chain was recorded once. Its antigen is still unknown. These data come from a study of graft-versus-host responses after intestinal transplantation. Study background: Once they had received anti-thymocyte globulin induction, all recipients took tacrolimus and steroids for around 3 years. General study results and limits: GvH clones occurred in recipient marrow; some first appeared in ileum or blood.

Using immunoSEQ multiplex PCR, the repertoire was profiled, and TCRdb retains in-frame clones only, with some absent. This table has about 47,000 clones, about 95% appearing once. The CDR3 is 15 residues long. Germline values: CDR1 SEHNR, CDR2 FQNEAQ (reference sequence). V was pared by 4 bases and J by 3 bases, with 15 bases between. V and J are TRBV7-9 and TRBJ2-5, with D unclear. Specimen: unstimulated CD8+ T cells sorted from spleen or lymph node cells, collected before transplant. The receptor's source is a human donor who was the organ donor for an intestinal transplant. CDR3 region: CASSSPSGGKETQYF. The CDR3 DNA follows: TGTGCCAGCAGCTCCCCTTCGGGCGGTAAAGAGACCCAGTACTTC. Drawing the rest from reference TRBV7-9 and TRBJ2-5, the complete variable domain is DTGVSQNPRHKITKRGQNVTFRCDPISEHNRLYWYRQTLGQGPEFLTYFQNEAQLEKSRLLSDRFSAERPKGSFSTLEIQRTEQGDSAMYLCASSSPSGGKETQYFGPGTRLLVL.